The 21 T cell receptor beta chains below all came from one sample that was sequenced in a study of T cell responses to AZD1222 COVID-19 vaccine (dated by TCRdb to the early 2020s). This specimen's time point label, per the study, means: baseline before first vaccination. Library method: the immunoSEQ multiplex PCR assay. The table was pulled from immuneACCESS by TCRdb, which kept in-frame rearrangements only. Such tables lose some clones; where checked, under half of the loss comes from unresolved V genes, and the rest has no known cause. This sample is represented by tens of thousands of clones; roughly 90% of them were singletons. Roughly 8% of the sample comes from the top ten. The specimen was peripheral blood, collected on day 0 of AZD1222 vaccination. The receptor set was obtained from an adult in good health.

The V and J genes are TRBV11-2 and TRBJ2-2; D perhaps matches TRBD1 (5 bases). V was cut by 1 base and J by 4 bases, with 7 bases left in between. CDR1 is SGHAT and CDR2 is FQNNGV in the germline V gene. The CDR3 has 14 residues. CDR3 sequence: CASSLVRATGELFF. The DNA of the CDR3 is TGTGCCAGCAGCTTAGTCAGGGCCACCGGGGAGCTGTTTTTT.

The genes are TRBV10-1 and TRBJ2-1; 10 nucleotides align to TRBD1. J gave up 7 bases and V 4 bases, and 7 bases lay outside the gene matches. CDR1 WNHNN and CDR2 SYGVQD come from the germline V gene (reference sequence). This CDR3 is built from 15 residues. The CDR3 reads CASSGSGTGENEQFF. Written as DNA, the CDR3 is TGCGCCAGCAGTGGATCCGGGACAGGGGAAAATGAGCAGTTCTTC.

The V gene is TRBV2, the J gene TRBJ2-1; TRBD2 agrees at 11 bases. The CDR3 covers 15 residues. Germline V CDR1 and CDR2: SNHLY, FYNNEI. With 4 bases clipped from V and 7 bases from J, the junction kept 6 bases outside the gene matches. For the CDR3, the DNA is TGTGCCAGCAGTGTCTACGGGACTAGCGGAAATGAGCAGTTCTTC. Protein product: CASSVYGTSGNEQFF. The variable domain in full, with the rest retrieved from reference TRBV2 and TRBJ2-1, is EPEVTQTPSHQVTQMGQEVILRCVPISNHLYFYWYRQILGQKVEFLVSFYNNEISEKSEIFDDQFSVERPDGSNFTLKIRSTKLEDSAMYFCASSVYGTSGNEQFFGPGTRLTVL.

Written as DNA, the CDR3 is TGTGCCAGCAGCTCACCGGGACAAGCTAATGAAAAACTGTTTTTT. Protein product: CASSSPGQANEKLFF. The chain couples TRBV5-5 to TRBJ1-4; TRBD1 is a possible D gene (6 bases). This CDR3 is built from 15 residues. Germline V lookup: CDR1 SGHKS, CDR2 YYEKEE (reference sequence). V lost 3 bases to trimming and J lost 3 bases, with 12 bases between them. The variable domain in full, completed from reference TRBV5-5 and TRBJ1-4, reads DAGVTQSPTHLIKTRGQQVTLRCSPISGHKSVSWYQQVLGQGPQFIFQYYEKEERGRGNFPDRFSARQFPNYSSELNVNALLLGDSALYLCASSSPGQANEKLFFGSGTQLSVL.

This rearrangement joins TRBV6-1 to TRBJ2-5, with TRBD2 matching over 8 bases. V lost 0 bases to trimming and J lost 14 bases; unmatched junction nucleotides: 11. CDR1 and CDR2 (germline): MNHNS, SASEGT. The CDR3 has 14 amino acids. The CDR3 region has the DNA TGTGCCAGCAGTGAAGCCGTTCTAGCGGGCCCTCGATACTTC. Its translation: CASSEAVLAGPRYF.

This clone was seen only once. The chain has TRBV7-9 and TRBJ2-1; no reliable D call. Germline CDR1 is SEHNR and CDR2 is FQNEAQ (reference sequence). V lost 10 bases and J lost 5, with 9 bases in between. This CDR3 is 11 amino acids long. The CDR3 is CATSRNNEQFF. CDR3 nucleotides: TGTGCCACCTCACGAAACAATGAGCAGTTCTTC.

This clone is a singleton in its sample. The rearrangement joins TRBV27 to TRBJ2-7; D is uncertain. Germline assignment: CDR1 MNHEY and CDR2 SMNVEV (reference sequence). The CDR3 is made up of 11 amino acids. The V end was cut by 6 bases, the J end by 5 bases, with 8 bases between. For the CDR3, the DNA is TGTGCCAGCAGCACGGGCCACGAGCAGTACTTC. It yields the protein CASSTGHEQYF.

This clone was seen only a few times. The CDR3 protein is CASSEFKNTEAFF. CDR3 bases: TGTGCCAGCAGTGAGTTCAAGAACACTGAAGCTTTCTTT. The chain uses TRBV2 and TRBJ1-1; no firm D call. The germline V gene has CDR1 SNHLY and CDR2 FYNNEI. V was pared by 3 bases and J by 1 base, with 6 bases between. The CDR3 contains 13 residues.

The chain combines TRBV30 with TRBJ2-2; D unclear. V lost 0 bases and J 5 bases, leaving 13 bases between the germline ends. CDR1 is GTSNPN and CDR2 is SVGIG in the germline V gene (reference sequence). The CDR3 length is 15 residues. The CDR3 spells CAWSVAPLGTGELFF. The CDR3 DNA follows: TGTGCCTGGAGTGTGGCACCCTTGGGGACCGGGGAGCTGTTTTTT.

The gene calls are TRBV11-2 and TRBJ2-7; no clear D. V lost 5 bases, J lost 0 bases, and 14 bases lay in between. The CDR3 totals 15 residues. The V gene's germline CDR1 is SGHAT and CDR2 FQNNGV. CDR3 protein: CASSGTHTSSYEQYF. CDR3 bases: TGTGCCAGCAGCGGAACCCACACGAGCTCCTACGAGCAGTACTTC.

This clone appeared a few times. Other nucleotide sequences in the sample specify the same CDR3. The CDR3 loop is CASSPGQGWEPQHF. In DNA, the CDR3 is TGTGCCAGCAGCCCCGGACAGGGTTGGGAGCCCCAGCATTTT. The V and J genes are TRBV27 and TRBJ1-5; 8 nucleotides match TRBD1. With 6 bases clipped from V and 8 bases from J, the junction kept 9 bases outside the gene matches. The CDR3 is 14 residues long. The germline V gene encodes CDR1 MNHEY and CDR2 SMNVEV (reference sequence).

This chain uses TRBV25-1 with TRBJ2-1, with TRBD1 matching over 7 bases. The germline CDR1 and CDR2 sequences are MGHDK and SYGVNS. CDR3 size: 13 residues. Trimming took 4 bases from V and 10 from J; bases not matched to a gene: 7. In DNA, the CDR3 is TGTGCCAGCAGTGGTATTCGACAGGGAGAGCAGTTCTTC. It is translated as CASSGIRQGEQFF.

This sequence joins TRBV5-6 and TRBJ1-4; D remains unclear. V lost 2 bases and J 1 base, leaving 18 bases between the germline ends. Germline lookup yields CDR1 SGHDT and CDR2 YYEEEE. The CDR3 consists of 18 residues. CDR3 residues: CASSFLSDVSRTNEKLFF. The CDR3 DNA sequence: TGTGCCAGCAGCTTTCTTTCCGACGTATCTAGAACTAATGAAAAACTGTTTTTT.

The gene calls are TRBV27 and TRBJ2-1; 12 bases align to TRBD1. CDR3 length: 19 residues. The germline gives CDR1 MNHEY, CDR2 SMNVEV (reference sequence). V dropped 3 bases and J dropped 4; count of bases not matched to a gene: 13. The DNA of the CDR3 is TGTGCCAGCAGTTTCCCCGCCGGGACAGGGGGCAAGGGGTACAATGAGCAGTTCTTC. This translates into CASSFPAGTGGKGYNEQFF.

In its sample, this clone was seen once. The CDR3 coding sequence is TGTGCCAGTAGTATCCTAGAGGCCACCGGGGAGCTGTTTTTT. This sequence encodes CASSILEATGELFF. This chain joins TRBV19 and TRBJ2-2; D gene uncertain. The CDR3 covers 14 residues. The germline V and J ends were trimmed by 3 bases and 4 bases, with 9 bases remaining between them. Germline V gives CDR1 LNHDA, CDR2 SQIVND (reference sequence).

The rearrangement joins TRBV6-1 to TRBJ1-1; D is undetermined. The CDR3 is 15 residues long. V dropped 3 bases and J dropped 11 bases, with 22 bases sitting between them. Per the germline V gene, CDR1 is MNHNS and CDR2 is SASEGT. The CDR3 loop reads CASSEDQRWRVRAFF. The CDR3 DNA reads TGTGCCAGCAGTGAGGACCAGCGATGGCGGGTTCGGGCTTTCTTT.

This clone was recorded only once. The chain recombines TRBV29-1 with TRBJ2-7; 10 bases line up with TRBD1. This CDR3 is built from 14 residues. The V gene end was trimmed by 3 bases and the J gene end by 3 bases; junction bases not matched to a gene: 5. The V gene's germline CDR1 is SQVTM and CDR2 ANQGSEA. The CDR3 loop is CSVDLGQGNYEQYF. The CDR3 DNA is TGCAGCGTTGACTTGGGACAGGGGAACTACGAGCAGTACTTC.

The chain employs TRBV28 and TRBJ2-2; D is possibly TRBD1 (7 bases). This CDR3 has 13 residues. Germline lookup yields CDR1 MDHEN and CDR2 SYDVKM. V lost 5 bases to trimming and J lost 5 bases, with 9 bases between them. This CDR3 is CASSPGGTGELFF. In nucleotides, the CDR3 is TGTGCCAGCAGTCCAGGGGGGACCGGGGAGCTGTTTTTT.

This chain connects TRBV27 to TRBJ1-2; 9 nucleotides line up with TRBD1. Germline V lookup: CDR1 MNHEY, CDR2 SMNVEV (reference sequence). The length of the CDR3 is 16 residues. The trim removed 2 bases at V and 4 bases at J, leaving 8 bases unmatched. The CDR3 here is CASSLKGPGQGYGYTF. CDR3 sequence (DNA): TGTGCCAGCAGTTTAAAGGGTCCGGGACAGGGCTATGGCTACACCTTC.

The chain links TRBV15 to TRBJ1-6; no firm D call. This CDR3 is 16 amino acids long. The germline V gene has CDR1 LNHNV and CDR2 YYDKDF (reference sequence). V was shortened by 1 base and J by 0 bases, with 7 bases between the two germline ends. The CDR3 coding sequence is TGTGCCACCAGCAGAGGGAGGGACTCCTATAATTCACCCCTCCACTTT. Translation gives CATSRGRDSYNSPLHF.

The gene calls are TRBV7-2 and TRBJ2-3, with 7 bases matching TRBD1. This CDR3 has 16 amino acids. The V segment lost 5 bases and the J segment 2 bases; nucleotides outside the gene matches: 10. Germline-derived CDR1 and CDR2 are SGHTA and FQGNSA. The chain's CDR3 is CASSPSGQVNTDTQYF. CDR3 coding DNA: TGTGCCAGCAGCCCGTCCGGACAGGTTAACACAGATACGCAGTATTTT.